This T cell receptor (beta chain) was captured by sequencing in a study of T-cell memory formation after mild COVID-19. Study information: Largely, TCR clusters stayed within a single donor.

A word on this clonotype: Its target is not known.

Trimming pared 6 bases from V and 2 bases from J, leaving 13 bases between. From germline, CDR1 is LNHNV and CDR2 YYDKDF (reference sequence). CDR3 length: 14 residues. 5'RACE primed at constant segments yielded TCR alpha and TCR beta cDNA libraries bearing sample barcodes and UMIs. Each CDR3 protein gets one entry after TCRdb re-called the 5' RACE reads with MiXCR. The sample includes 35,000 to 50,000 distinct CDR3 sequences, over 6.5% seen only once; the top ten take roughly 0.79%. Study-level findings and limits: Some clones that responded were present in memory (sampled pre-infection), which suggests cross-reactive memory joined.

Sequenced sample: PBMCs or a T cell subset sorted from them (not recorded which). The receptor's source is an adult who had mild COVID-19 (a few samples of this study predate the infection). Cell type and time point are not known. The V and J genes are TRBV15 and TRBJ1-2; D call uncertain. The CDR3, as DNA: TGTGCCACCAGTAGCTCCCGACGCAACTATGGCTACACCTTC. Translation gives CATSSSRRNYGYTF.